This record covers a single T cell receptor (beta chain). Only in-frame clones appear in the TCRdb table, and some are missing; sequencing was by immunoSEQ multiplex PCR. The data contain over 45,000 clones, roughly nine tenths of them seen just once; the ten biggest clones take up 0.38%. The entry originates in a study of T cell changes during pregnancy in multiple sclerosis. This material consisted of CD4+ T cells from peripheral blood mononuclear cells, taken in the third trimester of pregnancy. This TCR came from a female donor with multiple sclerosis, enrolled in a pregnancy study.

The chain's CDR3 is CASSGDRGYGYTF. The CDR3 nucleotides are TGTGCCAGCAGCGGCGACAGGGGCTATGGCTACACCTTC. V usage is TRBV9 and J usage is TRBJ1-2; 8 nucleotides match TRBD1. With 3 bases clipped from V and 4 bases from J, the junction kept 2 bases outside the gene matches. Germline loops: CDR1 SGDLS, CDR2 YYNGEE. The CDR3 spans 13 residues.